A selection of T cell receptor beta chains follows, all from one sample in a study of cytomegalovirus exposure and HLA in healthy donors. The method was immunoSEQ multiplex PCR; TCRdb's version includes in-frame clones alone and lacks a portion of them. The sample has roughly 110,000 clones, 65% to 80% seen once. Sequenced material: PBMCs. The receptor source for this set is a man in his sixties in good health and CMV-seronegative. Both conserved end residues are part of each CDR3. Fields, in order: clone size, J gene, V gene, D gene, CDR3 protein, CDR3 DNA. The D gene is left open where the match is weak. A row's size may be missing; if present it is once, few, many or a size class.

.,TRBJ1-5,TRBV5-1,TRBD1,CASSVDRGDQPQHF,TGCGCCAGCAGTGTTGACAGGGGGGATCAGCCCCAGCATTTT
.,TRBJ1-6,TRBV6-6,.,CATRGLPELDSPLHF,TGTGCAACCAGGGGCCTCCCGGAATTGGATTCACCCCTCCACTTT
.,TRBJ2-6,TRBV7-2,TRBD1,CASSRDTQGVGANVLTF,TGTGCCAGCAGCCGGGACACCCAGGGGGTCGGGGCCAACGTCCTGACTTTC
.,TRBJ1-3,TRBV6-5,.,CASSSKQVNSGNTIYF,TGTGCCAGCAGTTCCAAACAGGTTAACTCTGGAAACACCATATATTTT
few,TRBJ1-2,TRBV7-9,TRBD1,CASSSTPGQEVNTYGYTF,TGTGCCAGCAGCTCGACCCCGGGACAGGAAGTCAACACCTATGGCTACACCTTC
.,TRBJ1-4,TRBV7-2,TRBD1,CASSPTGISNEKLFF,TGTGCCAGCAGCCCGACAGGGATCTCAAATGAAAAACTGTTTTTT
.,TRBJ1-1,TRBV20-1,.,CSASSEEAFF,TGCAGTGCTAGCTCTGAGGAAGCTTTCTTT
.,TRBJ2-3,TRBV18,.,CASSPPGSITDTQYF,TGTGCCAGCTCACCACCCGGGAGTATCACAGATACGCAGTATTTT
few,TRBJ1-4,TRBV6-5,.,CASSYSTQGKEKLFF,TGTGCCAGCAGTTACTCGACACAGGGTAAAGAAAAACTGTTTTTT
.,TRBJ1-2,TRBV4-1,TRBD1,CASSTGGESYGYTF,TGCGCCAGTTCAACAGGGGGCGAGAGCTATGGCTACACCTTC
.,TRBJ1-1,TRBV19,TRBD1,CASSFRTGMLKNTEAFF,TGTGCCAGTAGTTTCCGGACAGGGATGCTAAAGAACACTGAAGCTTTCTTT
.,TRBJ1-6,TRBV2,.,CASKEGSYNSPLHF,TGTGCCAGCAAGGAGGGGTCCTATAATTCACCCCTCCACTTT
.,TRBJ1-1,TRBV4-2,.,CASSQDFGSSEAFF,TGTGCCAGCAGCCAAGATTTTGGGAGCTCTGAAGCTTTCTTT
.,TRBJ2-2,TRBV29-1,.,CSVEVDNSNTGELFF,TGCAGCGTTGAAGTGGACAATTCGAACACCGGGGAGCTGTTTTTT
.,TRBJ2-1,TRBV7-6,.,CASSKQGSSSYNEQFF,TGTGCCAGCAGCAAACAGGGATCCAGCTCCTACAATGAGCAGTTCTTC
.,TRBJ1-6,TRBV7-9,.,CASSRSGTSHNSPLHF,TGTGCCAGCAGCCGAAGTGGGACAAGTCATAATTCACCCCTCCACTTT
.,TRBJ1-5,TRBV6-1,.,CASEFRPSSNQPQHF,TGTGCCAGCGAGTTTCGGCCTAGTAGCAATCAGCCCCAGCATTTT
.,TRBJ2-1,TRBV6-5,TRBD1,CASSSDRGLDEQFF,TGTGCCAGCAGTTCCGACAGGGGACTTGATGAGCAGTTCTTC
.,TRBJ2-1,TRBV5-5,.,CASSLGGLYREQFF,TGTGCCAGCAGCTTGGGGGGACTTTATCGTGAGCAGTTCTTC
.,TRBJ1-2,TRBV28,TRBD1,CASSFIWTGRRTDYGYTF,TGTGCCAGCAGTTTCATATGGACAGGGAGGCGGACGGACTATGGCTACACCTTC
.,TRBJ2-1,TRBV7-6,TRBD1,CASSFRQGAYNEQFF,TGTGCCAGCAGCTTCCGACAGGGGGCCTACAATGAGCAGTTCTTC
.,TRBJ2-3,TRBV29-1,.,CSVVRLTDTQYF,TGCAGCGTTGTAAGACTCACAGATACGCAGTATTTT
few,TRBJ1-4,TRBV6-1,TRBD1,CASSGQGAVGNEKLFF,TGTGCCAGCAGTGGACAGGGGGCGGTCGGCAATGAAAAACTGTTTTTT
.,TRBJ2-6,TRBV6-1,.,CASSEFRGANVLTF,TGTGCCAGCAGTGAATTCCGGGGGGCCAACGTCCTGACTTTC
.,TRBJ1-1,TRBV5-1,.,CASSLASRSAAFF,TGCGCCAGCAGCCTCGCATCTAGGTCTGCAGCTTTCTTT
few,TRBJ2-3,TRBV2,.,CASSVRTVLWPSTDTQYF,TGTGCCAGCAGCGTCCGGACTGTACTCTGGCCTAGCACAGATACGCAGTATTTT
few,TRBJ2-7,TRBV7-8,.,CASRTSSGKTSYEQYF,TGTGCCAGCAGGACAAGTTCGGGAAAAACGTCCTACGAGCAGTACTTC
.,TRBJ1-5,TRBV6-5,.,CASSDSNSNQPQHF,TGTGCCAGCTCGGACAGTAATAGCAATCAGCCCCAGCATTTT
.,TRBJ1-1,TRBV19,.,CASSFNTEAFF,TGTGCCAGTAGCTTTAACACTGAAGCTTTCTTT
once,TRBJ1-4,TRBV7-7,.,CASSQRGDEKLFF,TGTGCCAGCAGCCAACGAGGTGATGAAAAACTGTTTTTT
.,TRBJ2-1,TRBV5-4,TRBD2,CASSFSGGAYNEQFF,TGTGCCAGCAGCTTTAGCGGGGGGGCTTACAATGAGCAGTTCTTC
.,TRBJ2-2,TRBV6-5,TRBD1,CASSYRRQGGTGELFF,TGTGCCAGCAGTTACCGACGACAGGGCGGCACCGGGGAGCTGTTTTTT
.,TRBJ2-1,TRBV7-6,.,CASSLLSGLYNEQFF,TGTGCCAGCAGCTTACTATCGGGACTTTACAATGAGCAGTTCTTC
once,TRBJ1-1,TRBV5-1,.,CASSLAGWANTEAFF,TGCGCCAGCAGCTTGGCCGGTTGGGCGAACACTGAAGCTTTCTTT
once,TRBJ1-2,TRBV28,TRBD1,CASSSYRGRPGYTF,TGTGCCAGCAGTTCCTACAGGGGAAGGCCCGGCTACACCTTC
once,TRBJ2-2,TRBV18,.,CASSPQGAGELFF,TGTGCCAGCTCACCGCAGGGTGCCGGGGAGCTGTTTTTT
.,TRBJ1-2,TRBV7-8,.,CASSFRSNPGDGYTF,TGTGCCAGCAGCTTCCGGTCCAACCCAGGGGATGGCTACACCTTC
.,TRBJ2-1,TRBV6-6,.,CASTQNSYNEQFF,TGTGCCAGCACCCAGAACTCCTACAATGAGCAGTTCTTC
.,TRBJ2-5,TRBV5-1,TRBD2,CASSFLAGQETQYF,TGCGCCAGCAGCTTTCTAGCGGGCCAAGAGACCCAGTACTTC
.,TRBJ1-1,TRBV19,.,CASSAGVNTEAFF,TGTGCCAGTAGTGCCGGGGTAAACACTGAAGCTTTCTTT
.,TRBJ2-3,TRBV29-1,TRBD2,CSVEGLAGGRLDTQYF,TGCAGCGTTGAAGGGCTAGCGGGGGGGCGGCTAGATACGCAGTATTTT
.,TRBJ1-2,TRBV5-1,.,CASSFSSNYGYTF,TGCGCCAGCAGCTTCTCGAGTAACTATGGCTACACCTTC
.,TRBJ1-1,TRBV18,TRBD1,CASSPLPDRGNTEAFF,TGTGCCAGCTCACCTCTGCCGGACAGGGGGAACACTGAAGCTTTCTTT
once,TRBJ2-1,TRBV7-6,TRBD2,CASSLAAGLVLFF,TGTGCCAGCAGCTTAGCGGCGGGACTAGTGCTGTTCTTC
.,TRBJ1-6,TRBV11-2,.,CASSLVPNSPLHF,TGTGCCAGCAGCTTAGTTCCGAATTCACCCCTCCACTTT
.,TRBJ2-2,TRBV27,.,CASQNFGRRGTGELFF,TGTGCCTCTCAAAATTTTGGCCGCCGGGGTACCGGGGAGCTGTTTTTT
.,TRBJ1-1,TRBV27,.,CASREGVTQGEAFF,TGTGCCAGCAGAGAGGGGGTCACTCAGGGGGAAGCTTTCTTT
few,TRBJ1-2,TRBV7-9,.,CASSLEQRGYTF,TGTGCCAGCAGCTTAGAGCAGAGGGGCTACACCTTC
.,TRBJ2-3,TRBV7-6,.,CASSLRQDSTDTQYF,TGTGCCAGCAGCTTACGACAAGATAGCACAGATACGCAGTATTTT
.,TRBJ1-4,TRBV27,TRBD1,CASRTGTGALATNEKLFF,TGTGCCAGCAGGACCGGGACAGGGGCACTCGCAACTAATGAAAAACTGTTTTTT
.,TRBJ1-2,TRBV18,TRBD1,CASSPGTGDFYGYTF,TGTGCCAGCTCACCCGGGACAGGGGACTTCTATGGCTACACCTTC
.,TRBJ1-2,TRBV9,.,CASSVSLVEAPTF,TGTGCCAGCAGCGTAAGTCTGGTGGAGGCCCCCACCTTC
few,TRBJ2-1,TRBV4-1,TRBD2,CASSQGSGGDNEQFF,TGCGCCAGCAGCCAAGGTAGCGGGGGGGACAATGAGCAGTTCTTC
.,TRBJ1-2,TRBV4-3,TRBD1,CASSQARGPTYGYTF,TGCGCCAGCAGCCAAGCCAGGGGGCCGACCTATGGCTACACCTTC
.,TRBJ2-2,TRBV29-1,TRBD1,CSVVQGAVYTGELFF,TGCAGCGTTGTACAGGGGGCCGTCTACACCGGGGAGCTGTTTTTT
.,TRBJ2-2,TRBV6-5,.,CASSYSGGSTGELFF,TGTGCCAGCAGTTACAGTGGGGGGAGTACCGGGGAGCTGTTTTTT
.,TRBJ2-5,TRBV7-2,.,CASIPTGQETQYF,TGTGCCAGCATCCCGACGGGACAAGAGACCCAGTACTTC